One and the same sample provided the 30 T cell receptor beta chains below, sequenced in a study of Graves' ophthalmopathy and Graves' hyperthyroidism. RNA transcripts yielded amplified TCR beta CDR3 regions. HTBI primers were employed in first-round RT-PCR, then a second-round multiplex PCR followed. TCRdb processed the multiplex PCR reads anew with MiXCR; each CDR3 protein has one entry. The table shows approximately 1.2 million distinct CDR3 sequences, with 35% to 40% occurring only once. The sequenced material came from peripheral blood or thyroid tissue (not recorded which). These receptors were collected from an adult man with Graves' hyperthyroidism.

CDR3: CASSLWQANTEAFF. CDR3 DNA sequence: TGCGCCAGCAGCTTGTGGCAGGCAAACACTGAAGCTTTCTTT. The chain uses TRBV5-1 and TRBJ1-1; D is uncertain. This CDR3 has 14 residues. V was cut by 1 base and J by 2 bases, with 9 bases left in between. Germline loops: CDR1 SGHRS, CDR2 YFSETQ.

This clonotype appeared many times. The V call is TRBV7-8, the J call TRBJ2-6; 7 bases map to TRBD2. CDR1 and CDR2 (germline): SGHVS, FQNEAQ. V gave up 2 bases and J gave up 5 bases; unmatched junction bases: 18. There are 20 residues in the CDR3. As DNA, the CDR3 is TGTGCCAGCAGCTTAAGTGGTTGGCGGGGGAGGCTTAGTTGGGCCAACGTCCTGACTTTC. This sequence encodes CASSLSGWRGRLSWANVLTF.

Notes on this clonotype: A junction boundary mismatches the germline segment, possibly from a read error. The rearrangement uses TRBV10-2 and TRBJ2-7, with D perhaps matching TRBD1 or TRBD2 (6 bases each). The CDR3 runs 14 residues. CDR1 and CDR2 from the germline V gene are WSHSY and SAAADI. The CDR3 protein is CASSSVAEGELQYF. In DNA, the CDR3 is TGTGCCAGCAGTTCGGTCGCGGAGGGGGAGCTTCAGTACTTC.

The gene calls are TRBV25-1 and TRBJ2-7; TRBD1 agrees at 10 bases. CDR3 length: 16 amino acids. The V segment lost 5 bases and the J segment 5 bases; nucleotides outside the gene matches: 12. Germline lookup yields CDR1 MGHDK and CDR2 SYGVNS. CDR3 sequence (DNA): TGTGCCAGCAGTTTATATCGGGACAGGGGCTTCCACGAGCAGTACTTC. This translates into CASSLYRDRGFHEQYF.

The chain joins TRBV7-9 to TRBJ2-5, with TRBD2 matching over 7 bases. The junction had 8 bases not matched to a gene; V was cut back by 8 bases and J by 2 bases. This CDR3 comprises 14 residues. CDR1 is SEHNR, CDR2 FQNEAQ, per germline (reference sequence). In nucleotides, the CDR3 is TGTGCCAGCGGCAAAAGCGGGGCTCAAGAGACCCAGTACTTC. It yields the protein CASGKSGAQETQYF.

This clonotype came up many times. This rearrangement joins TRBV29-1 to TRBJ1-1; no definite D call. Trimming took 0 bases from V and 7 from J, leaving 18 bases between them. CDR1 and CDR2 (germline): SQVTM, ANQGSEA. The CDR3 consists of 15 residues. The CDR3 nucleotides are TGCAGCGTTGAAGAACCCTCCGCTCACTTGGGTGAAGCTTTCTTT. This sequence encodes CSVEEPSAHLGEAFF.

This clonotype was detected only a few times. The J gene is TRBJ2-2, the V gene TRBV14; maybe TRBD2 (5 bases). V was shortened by 0 bases and J by 5 bases, with 13 bases between the two germline ends. The CDR3 is 16 residues long. Germline values: CDR1 SGHDN, CDR2 FVKESK. Written as DNA, the CDR3 is TGTGCCAGCAGCCAAGATCAGCGGAGAGATACCGGGGAGCTGTTTTTT. This encodes CASSQDQRRDTGELFF.

The chain couples TRBV7-9 to TRBJ1-1, with TRBD1 as a possible D gene (5 bases). There are 18 residues in the CDR3. CDR1 is SEHNR and CDR2 is FQNEAQ in the germline V gene (reference sequence). Trimming pared 6 bases from V and 3 bases from J, leaving 26 bases between. CDR3 region: CASSYFRPMGKGYTEAFF. As DNA, the CDR3 is TGTGCCAGCAGTTACTTTCGACCAATGGGAAAGGGGTACACTGAAGCTTTCTTT.

The rearrangement links TRBV7-2 to TRBJ2-4; 7 bases line up with TRBD1. The CDR3 consists of 12 residues. The germline CDR1 and CDR2 sequences are SGHTA and FQGNSA. Germline trimming cut 5 bases from V and 12 bases from J; bases unmatched to any gene: 7. The CDR3, as DNA: TGTGCCAGCAGCGACCGGGCAGGGGGTCAGTACTTC. This gives the protein CASSDRAGGQYF.

This clonotype was seen only once. This rearrangement joins TRBV7-8 to TRBJ1-6; D unclear. Trimming removed 2 bases at V and 5 bases at J, with 10 bases between. From germline, CDR1 is SGHVS and CDR2 FQNEAQ. The CDR3 totals 15 residues. The CDR3 sequence: CASSLPPGNNSPLHF. DNA for the CDR3: TGTGCCAGCAGCTTACCCCCTGGGAATAATTCACCCCTCCACTTT.

In the case of this clonotype: The germline gene is not matched at one end of the junction; a read error may be the cause. J is TRBJ2-2 and V is TRBV7-9; 11 positions match TRBD2. From germline, CDR1 is SEHNR and CDR2 FQNEAQ (reference sequence). The CDR3 has 16 residues. CDR3 DNA sequence: TGCGCCAGCAGCCGGGTACTAGCGGGAGACACCGGGGAGCTGTTTTTT. Translating gives CASSRVLAGDTGELFF.

This chain uses TRBV7-9 with TRBJ2-5; 10 bases align to TRBD1. The CDR3 consists of 15 residues. V trimming: 5 bases; J trimming: 9 bases; junction bases outside the gene matches: 12. CDR1 is SEHNR, CDR2 FQNEAQ, per germline (reference sequence). The DNA for the CDR3 is TGTGCCAGCAGCGGGGACAGGGGCGCACATCAGCCCCAGTACTTC. This codes for CASSGDRGAHQPQYF.

This CDR3 is CASSVGGGYQETQYF. In DNA, the CDR3 is TGTGCCAGCAGCGTAGGAGGCGGGTACCAAGAGACCCAGTACTTC. The chain recombines TRBV9 with TRBJ2-5, with TRBD2 as a possible D gene (5 bases). In germline, CDR1 is SGDLS, CDR2 YYNGEE. The CDR3 runs 15 residues. Trimming pared 0 bases from V and 0 bases from J, leaving 9 bases between.

On this clonotype: This CDR3 is missing its conserved last phenylalanine or tryptophan, likely due to a read error. It is unclear where the CDR3 begins or ends on the DNA, so no DNA is shown, and the CDR3 is as TCRdb lists it. The CDR3 here is CSVQGGYS. This chain joins TRBV29-1 and TRBJ1-1; the D call TRBD1 from the table was never checked on the DNA. CDR1 SQVTM and CDR2 ANQGSEA come from the germline V gene. The length of the CDR3 is 8 amino acids, counting both ends.

Regarding this clonotype: The junction and the germline gene differ at one end; a read error may be behind it. This chain joins TRBV2 and TRBJ2-2; 9 positions match TRBD2. The CDR3 is made up of 15 amino acids. CDR1 and CDR2 from the germline V gene are SNHLY and FYNNEI. CDR3 amino acids: CAGSVSGGYTGELFF. The CDR3 DNA sequence: TGTGCCGGCAGCGTTAGCGGGGGATACACCGGGGAGCTGTTTTTT.

This clonotype was counted at least ten times. CDR3 sequence: CASRREDATRVLNTEAFF. CDR3 coding DNA: TGTGCCAGCAGAAGAGAAGACGCGACAAGAGTATTGAACACTGAAGCTTTCTTT. The chain joins TRBV7-2 to TRBJ1-1; no definite D call. V lost 6 bases and J lost 0, with 23 bases in between. The CDR3 extends over 18 amino acids. Germline V CDR1 and CDR2: SGHTA, FQGNSA.

To note about this clonotype: The junction and the germline gene differ at one end; a read error may be behind it. V usage is TRBV10-3 and J usage is TRBJ2-7; tentatively, D is TRBD1 or TRBD2 (5 bases each). The germline V gene has CDR1 ENHRY and CDR2 SYGVKD. The length of the CDR3 is 12 residues. CDR3 nucleotide sequence: TGTGCCAGCAGTGAACTACCGGGGCGGCAGTACTTC. Protein product: CASSELPGRQYF.

The J gene is TRBJ2-5, the V gene TRBV7-9; D is ambiguous. There are 14 residues in the CDR3. Germline CDR1 and CDR2: SEHNR and FQNEAQ (reference sequence). The V end was cut by 3 bases, the J end by 0 bases, with 8 bases between. The CDR3 protein is CASSFGYNQETQYF. CDR3 nucleotide sequence: TGTGCCAGCAGCTTCGGGTACAACCAAGAGACCCAGTACTTC. The full variable domain, rest sourced from reference TRBV7-9 and TRBJ2-5, is DTGVSQNPRHKITKRGQNVTFRCDPISEHNRLYWYRQTLGQGPEFLTYFQNEAQLEKSRLLSDRFSAERPKGSFSTLEIQRTEQGDSAMYLCASSFGYNQETQYFGPGTRLLVL.

The sample holds a few counts of this clonotype. This chain links TRBV5-4 with TRBJ1-2, with D possibly TRBD1 on 6 matching bases. The CDR3 covers 14 residues. From germline, CDR1 is SGHNT and CDR2 YYREEE (reference sequence). Trimming shortened V by 4 bases and J by 3 bases, and 13 bases separated the two germline ends. CDR3 region: CASSLGDTHYGYTF. The CDR3 coding sequence is TGTGCCAGCAGCCTCGGGGACACCCACTATGGCTACACCTTC.

In this sample, this clonotype turned up a few times. The chain is built from TRBV6-6 and TRBJ2-7; D is possibly TRBD1 (5 bases). This CDR3 contains 14 residues. Looked up from germline, CDR1 is MNHNY and CDR2 is SVGAGI (reference sequence). Trimming shortened V by 0 bases and J by 0 bases, and 6 bases separated the two germline ends. The DNA of the CDR3 is TGTGCCAGCAGTTACTCGGACACCTCCTACGAGCAGTACTTC. Protein sequence: CASSYSDTSYEQYF.

This clonotype was counted a few times. The chain's CDR3 is CASSLVVSRGTEAFF. CDR3 bases: TGCGCCAGCAGCTTGGTCGTCTCGAGGGGTACTGAAGCTTTCTTT. The chain recombines TRBV5-1 with TRBJ1-1, with D possibly being TRBD1 (5 bases). This CDR3 has 15 amino acids. Between the trimmed V and J ends, which lost 0 bases and 5 bases, there was a span of 14 bases. Germline lookup yields CDR1 SGHRS and CDR2 YFSETQ. Looking up the rest from reference TRBV5-1 and TRBJ1-1 gives the full variable domain: KAGVTQTPRYLIKTRGQQVTLSCSPISGHRSVSWYQQTPGQGLQFLFEYFSETQRNKGNFPGRFSGRQFSNSRSEMNVSTLELGDSALYLCASSLVVSRGTEAFFGQGTRLTVV.

This clonotype was recorded at least ten times. The V call is TRBV19, the J call TRBJ1-1; D is ambiguous. CDR3 size: 12 residues. Germline V gene lookup returns CDR1 LNHDA and CDR2 SQIVND (reference sequence). Trimming shortened V by 2 bases and J by 7 bases, and 8 bases separated the two germline ends. The CDR3 loop reads CASSIQGGEAFF. In DNA form, the CDR3 reads TGTGCCAGTAGTATACAAGGAGGTGAAGCTTTCTTT.

The sample holds a few counts of this clonotype. The genes are TRBV5-1 and TRBJ2-5; 10 bases line up with TRBD2. Looked up from germline, CDR1 is SGHRS and CDR2 is YFSETQ. V lost 4 bases and J lost 3; bases outside the gene matches: 6. This CDR3 comprises 15 residues. The CDR3 DNA is TGCGCCAGCAGCCATTCCGGGACTAGCGAAGAGACCCAGTACTTC. This sequence encodes CASSHSGTSEETQYF.

The chain combines TRBV29-1 with TRBJ1-2; 7 bases are shared with TRBD1. Trimming at V came to 4 bases and at J to 3 bases, leaving 23 bases not matched to a gene. CDR1 SQVTM and CDR2 ANQGSEA come from the germline V gene. The CDR3 runs 19 residues. This CDR3 reads CSVAAMTGTEADEYYGYTF. In DNA, the CDR3 is TGCAGCGTTGCCGCCATGACCGGGACAGAAGCAGATGAGTACTATGGCTACACCTTC.

With regard to this clonotype: This may be a read error: a much more frequent sequence differs by one nucleotide. The CDR3 here is CASSSVQGGEQYF. In nucleotides, the CDR3 is TGTGCCAGCAGCTCGGTTCAGGGGGGTGAGCAGTACTTC. The gene calls are TRBV11-2 and TRBJ2-7, with D possibly being TRBD1 (7 bases). The CDR3 extends over 13 amino acids. Germline-derived CDR1 and CDR2 are SGHAT and FQNNGV. The V gene lost 4 bases and the J gene lost 7 bases, with 14 bases spanning the gap.

This clonotype has just a few counts. V and J are TRBV7-8 and TRBJ2-7; D is perhaps TRBD1 or TRBD2 (5 bases each). The CDR3 is 15 amino acids. Germline CDR1 and CDR2: SGHVS and FQNEAQ. The V end lost 8 bases, the J end lost 2 bases, and 19 bases lay between the germline ends. The CDR3 is CASLGENNFTYEQYF. The DNA of the CDR3 is TGTGCCAGCTTGGGGGAGAACAACTTCACCTACGAGCAGTACTTC.

This chain connects TRBV7-6 to TRBJ1-4, with D possibly being TRBD1 (6 bases). This CDR3 has 13 amino acids. V was shortened by 5 bases and J by 14 bases, with 18 bases between the two germline ends. Germline V gene sequence: CDR1 SGHVS, CDR2 FNYEAQ. The CDR3, as DNA: TGTGCCAGCAGCCTTAGCGTACAGGGACACCTGTTTTTT. Translation gives CASSLSVQGHLFF.

The rearrangement links TRBV12-3 or TRBV12-4 to TRBJ2-2; D is possibly TRBD2 (6 bases). The CDR3 totals 14 residues. V lost 6 bases to trimming and J lost 8 bases, with 16 bases between them. The CDR3 region has the DNA TGTGCCAGCAGATCGTTGCGGGGTAGGGGGGAGCTGTTTTTT. Its translation: CASRSLRGRGELFF.

Many counts were recorded for this clonotype. The rearrangement joins TRBV7-2 to TRBJ2-6; D might be TRBD1 (5 bases). Germline V gene data show CDR1 as SGHTA and CDR2 as FQGNSA. The CDR3 consists of 17 residues. V was trimmed by 5 bases and J by 0 bases, leaving 14 bases between them. This chain's CDR3 is CASSPGPSTSGANVLTF. The DNA for the CDR3 is TGTGCCAGCAGCCCAGGGCCATCGACCTCTGGGGCCAACGTCCTGACTTTC.

This clonotype was seen many times. The chain couples TRBV12-3 or TRBV12-4 to TRBJ1-1; maybe TRBD1 (5 bases). This CDR3 has 15 amino acids. Between the trimmed V and J ends, which lost 5 bases and 2 bases, there was a span of 15 bases. As DNA, the CDR3 is TGTGCCAGCAGTCGTACGGGGGGAAGCAACACTGAAGCTTTCTTT. This translates into CASSRTGGSNTEAFF.